One sample yielded the 8 T cell receptor beta chains listed below, sequenced in a study of blood T cell repertoires in COVID-19. The data were produced by immunoSEQ multiplex PCR, yet TCRdb's version contains in-frame clones alone and is incomplete. There are roughly 260,000 clones in the sample; 75% to 95% occur only once, and under 3% lies in the top ten. The sequencing sample was made of peripheral blood. These receptor sequences come from a person aged 18 to 35 with COVID-19, enrolled during active disease.

This chain links TRBV6-5 with TRBJ2-3, with 7 nucleotides matching TRBD2. Per germline, CDR1 MNHEY and CDR2 SVGAGI. The CDR3 contains 14 residues. V gave up 8 bases and J gave up 1 base; unmatched junction bases: 6. CDR3 bases: TGTGCCAGCGAGCGGGGCTTGGGCACAGATACGCAGTATTTT. This encodes CASERGLGTDTQYF.

This chain joins TRBV11-2 and TRBJ1-1, with D perhaps matching TRBD1 (6 bases). V was trimmed by 5 bases and J by 5 bases, leaving 18 bases between them. Germline V gives CDR1 SGHAT, CDR2 FQNNGV. The CDR3 has 15 amino acids. The CDR3 bases are TGTGCCAGCAGCCAACATATGGGGGCGGAGACTGAAGCTTTCTTT. Translation gives CASSQHMGAETEAFF. Filled out from reference TRBV11-2 and TRBJ1-1, the complete variable domain reads EAGVAQSPRYKIIEKRQSVAFWCNPISGHATLYWYQQILGQGPKLLIQFQNNGVVDDSQLPKDRFSAERLKGVDSTLKIQPAKLEDSAVYLCASSQHMGAETEAFFGQGTRLTVV.

The rearrangement uses TRBV28 and TRBJ1-4, with D perhaps TRBD1 (6 bases). Trimming took 6 bases from V and 8 from J, leaving 16 bases between them. The germline gives CDR1 MDHEN, CDR2 SYDVKM. The CDR3 consists of 14 residues. The CDR3 nucleotides read TGTGCCAGCAGCATAACAGGGAATACAGAAAAACTGTTTTTT. This encodes CASSITGNTEKLFF.

This chain links TRBV15 with TRBJ2-3; 7 bases align to TRBD1. V lost 5 bases to trimming and J lost 6 bases; unmatched junction nucleotides: 8. Germline V gene sequence: CDR1 LNHNV, CDR2 YYDKDF (reference sequence). The CDR3 runs 14 residues. CDR3 residues: CATSPRQGWDTQYF. CDR3 DNA sequence: TGTGCCACCAGCCCTAGACAGGGTTGGGATACGCAGTATTTT.

The chain combines TRBV7-2 with TRBJ2-1; 8 positions match TRBD2. The CDR3 length is 15 residues. The J segment lost 2 bases and the V segment lost 6 bases, leaving 6 bases of the junction unmatched. Germline V gene data show CDR1 as SGHTA and CDR2 as FQGNSA. In DNA, the CDR3 is TGTGCCAGCAGTCGCACTAGCGGCGCCTACAATGAGCAGTTCTTC. Protein: CASSRTSGAYNEQFF.

The rearrangement joins TRBV27 to TRBJ2-4, with a weak D call TRBD2 (5 bases). The V gene lost 7 bases and the J gene lost 4 bases, with 14 bases spanning the gap. The germline V gene encodes CDR1 MNHEY and CDR2 SMNVEV (reference sequence). The length of the CDR3 is 14 residues. CDR3: CASISPTGKNIQYF. CDR3 DNA sequence: TGTGCCAGCATCTCGCCCACGGGAAAAAACATTCAGTACTTC.

CDR3 sequence: CAWSVIGLAGTFQETQYF. The DNA for the CDR3 is TGTGCCTGGAGTGTTATCGGACTAGCGGGCACATTCCAAGAGACCCAGTACTTC. V gene TRBV30 combines with J gene TRBJ2-5, with 11 bases identical to TRBD2. The CDR3 is 18 residues long. V lost 0 bases and J lost 1; bases outside the gene matches: 10. The germline CDR1 and CDR2 sequences are GTSNPN and SVGIG (reference sequence).

CDR3 in amino acids: CASSHLENEQFF. Written as DNA, the CDR3 is TGTGCCAGCAGTCACTTAGAGAATGAGCAGTTCTTC. The chain combines TRBV12-3 or TRBV12-4 with TRBJ2-1; D ambiguous. CDR3 size: 12 residues. Trimming stripped 5 bases from V and 7 bases from J, with 9 bases between.